The rows below give T cell receptor beta chains drawn from one sample of a study of spatial heterogeneity in lung cancer. TCRdb used MiXCR to reprocess the 5' RACE reads, holding one entry per CDR3 protein. The sample lists 8,000 to 9,500 distinct CDR3 sequences; 7% were seen once. The specimen comprised lung tumor tissue, sampled at surgery. These receptors came from a male donor with early-stage non-small cell lung cancer. Both conserved end residues are part of each CDR3. Fields, in order: D gene, J gene, V gene, clone size, CDR3 protein, CDR3 DNA. D genes are given only for firm matches. Size tells how often a clone was seen (once, few, many) or the class of an expanded clone, and some rows leave it out.

>TRBD1|TRBJ2-7|TRBV5-6|many
CASSLAPGQGGYEQYF
TGTGCCAGCAGCTTAGCCCCCGGACAGGGAGGATACGAGCAGTACTTC
>NA|TRBJ2-5|TRBV5-4|many
CASSSGGQETQYF
TGTGCCAGCAGCTCTGGCGGGCAAGAGACCCAGTACTTC
>TRBD1|TRBJ2-7|TRBV5-1|many
CASSPGAQGGEQYF
TGCGCCAGCAGCCCCGGCGCACAGGGGGGCGAGCAGTACTTC
>TRBD2|TRBJ2-5|TRBV10-2|many
CASSEPSGRGETQYF
TGCGCCAGCAGTGAACCCAGCGGGAGAGGAGAGACCCAGTACTTC
>TRBD2|TRBJ2-1|TRBV24-1|NA
CATSPGLGAGDGTGYNEQFF
TGTGCCACCAGTCCGGGGCTCGGGGCGGGAGACGGTACGGGATACAATGAGCAGTTCTTC
>TRBD1|TRBJ1-4|TRBV5-8|many
CASSLVDRVIEKLFF
TGTGCCAGCAGCTTGGTCGACAGGGTGATTGAAAAACTGTTTTTT
>NA|TRBJ2-3|TRBV24-1|medium-sized
CATSDLGQGVSDTQYF
TGTGCCACCAGTGATTTGGGTCAGGGTGTTTCGGATACGCAGTATTTT
>NA|TRBJ2-7|TRBV6-5|many
CASSYGQSYEQYF
TGTGCCAGCAGTTACGGACAGTCCTACGAGCAGTACTTC
>TRBD2|TRBJ2-3|TRBV6-6|many
CASSLLAGGLLTDTQYF
TGTGCCAGCAGCCTCTTAGCGGGGGGCCTTCTCACAGATACGCAGTATTTT
>TRBD2|TRBJ2-3|TRBV30|medium-sized
CAWSVPGLASSTDTQYF
TGTGCCTGGAGTGTTCCCGGACTAGCGTCTAGCACAGATACGCAGTATTTT
>NA|TRBJ1-1|TRBV5-4|many
CASSFSGAMNTEAFF
TGTGCCAGCAGCTTCAGCGGGGCGATGAACACTGAAGCTTTCTTT
>NA|TRBJ2-5|TRBV5-1|many
CASSLGQGQETQYF
TGCGCCAGCAGCTTAGGCCAGGGGCAAGAGACCCAGTACTTC
>NA|TRBJ2-1|TRBV11-1|few
CASTADPAGNEQFF
TGTGCCAGCACCGCAGACCCCGCCGGCAATGAGCAGTTCTTC
>TRBD1|TRBJ2-3|TRBV5-6|medium-sized
CASSSMGGQGPDTQYF
TGTGCCAGCAGCTCCATGGGGGGACAGGGACCAGATACGCAGTATTTT
>NA|TRBJ1-6|TRBV6-1|NA
CASSESKDSPLHF
TGTGCCAGCAGTGAAAGCAAAGATTCACCCCTCCACTTT
>NA|TRBJ1-4|TRBV7-8|many
CASSRGRTNEKLFF
TGTGCCAGCAGCAGAGGGCGAACTAATGAAAAACTGTTTTTT